The clone carrying this T cell receptor beta chain was seen repeatedly, ten times or more. Antigen unknown. These data are taken from a study of T cells in Graves' hyperthyroidism and ophthalmopathy. Notes on the study in general: A model built on 13 V-J features separated ophthalmopathy from stable hyperthyroidism.

Clinical symptoms, serum thyroxine, TRAb, thyroid ultrasound and orbital computed tomography established diagnosis. V dropped 3 bases and J dropped 1 base, with 9 bases sitting between them. The CDR3 is 13 residues long. Germline V gene data show CDR1 as DFQATT and CDR2 as SNEGSKA (reference sequence). From RNA transcripts, TCR beta CDR3 regions were amplified. The study used the HTBI primer set for a first-round RT-PCR of the TCR CDR3. TCRdb recomputed calls from the multiplex PCR reads with MiXCR, one row per CDR3 protein. The sample lists approximately 360,000 distinct CDR3 sequences, around a quarter occurring once.

The material sequenced was blood. The receptor was derived from a man between 50 and 59 years old with Graves' hyperthyroidism. This rearrangement joins TRBV20-1 to TRBJ1-1, with unresolved D. The CDR3 region has the DNA TGCAGTGCTAGCTCCGCCAGGAACACTGAAGCTTTCTTT. It yields the protein CSASSARNTEAFF.